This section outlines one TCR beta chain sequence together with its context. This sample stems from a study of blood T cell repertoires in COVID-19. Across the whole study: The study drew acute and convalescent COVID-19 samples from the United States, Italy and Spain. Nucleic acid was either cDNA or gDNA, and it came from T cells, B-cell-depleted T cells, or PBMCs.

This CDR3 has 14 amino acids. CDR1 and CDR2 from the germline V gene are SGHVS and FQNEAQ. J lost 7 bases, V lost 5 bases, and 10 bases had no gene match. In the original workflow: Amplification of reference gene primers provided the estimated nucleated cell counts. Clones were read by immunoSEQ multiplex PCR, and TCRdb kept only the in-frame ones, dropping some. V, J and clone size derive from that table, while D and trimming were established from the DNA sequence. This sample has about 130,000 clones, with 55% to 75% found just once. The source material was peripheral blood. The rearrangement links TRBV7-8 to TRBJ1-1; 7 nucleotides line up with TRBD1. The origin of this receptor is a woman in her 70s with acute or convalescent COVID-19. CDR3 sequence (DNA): TGTGCCAGCAGCCCCTACGCGGGACAGATTGAAGCTTTCTTT. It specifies CASSPYAGQIEAFF.